This TCR beta chain was identified during a study of blood T cells in healthy people across ages. Through a sample-barcoded 5' primer and a J-beta primer mix, a second PCR was run for about 7 to 12 cycles. TCRdb passed the 5' RACE reads through MiXCR, listing each CDR3 protein once. The sample includes under 1,000,000 distinct CDR3 sequences, about half of them seen just once. The clonotype was recovered from a man of 80 years or more in good health. Sequenced material: blood.

CDR3 DNA: TGCGCCAGCAGCCAGGCCTTGCTAGCGGGGAACAATGAGCAGTTCTTC. Translation: CASSQALLAGNNEQFF. The chain couples TRBV4-3 to TRBJ2-1; 9 positions match TRBD2. Germline trimming cut 3 bases from V and 5 bases from J; bases unmatched to any gene: 8. Germline V gene data show CDR1 as LGHNA and CDR2 as YSLEER. This CDR3 has 16 amino acids.